These 23 T cell receptor beta chains were all obtained from the same sample, sequenced in a study of blood T cell repertoires in COVID-19. Here immunoSEQ multiplex PCR was the method, and the copy in TCRdb shows in-frame clones only, minus some. The sample contains tens of thousands of clones, about 83% of which appear only once. The sequencing sample was made of peripheral blood. The receptors here all came from a man between 65 and 85 years old with COVID-19, enrolled during active disease.

V usage is TRBV7-8 and J usage is TRBJ2-5; 10 nucleotides agree with TRBD1. The germline CDR1 and CDR2 sequences are SGHVS and FQNEAQ. The CDR3 has 14 residues. The junction had 3 bases not matched to a gene; V was cut back by 3 bases and J by 5 bases. The CDR3 loop reads CASSLDRGLETQYF. CDR3 sequence (DNA): TGTGCCAGCAGCTTGGACAGGGGGTTGGAGACCCAGTACTTC.

This clone was seen a handful of times. V is TRBV5-1 and J is TRBJ1-1, with TRBD1 as a possible D gene (6 bases). The V and J ends lost 6 bases and 5 bases respectively, with 14 bases between them. The CDR3 has 13 amino acids. Germline lookup yields CDR1 SGHRS and CDR2 YFSETQ. CDR3 loop: CASTRDTQTEAFF. The CDR3 DNA follows: TGCGCCAGCACCCGGGACACCCAAACTGAAGCTTTCTTT.

The V and J genes are TRBV4-2 and TRBJ2-7; 11 bases match TRBD2. CDR1 is LGHNA, CDR2 YNFKEQ, per germline. CDR3 length equals 16 residues. Unmatched junction bases numbered 5, after V lost 0 bases and J lost 4 bases. The CDR3 spells CASSQDITSGSYEQYF. CDR3 DNA sequence: TGTGCCAGCAGCCAAGATATAACTAGCGGGAGTTACGAGCAGTACTTC.

This chain links TRBV10-2 with TRBJ2-7; 10 nucleotides match TRBD2. Trimming removed 1 base from V and 1 base from J; junction bases left unmatched: 4. CDR1 is WSHSY and CDR2 is SAAADI in the germline V gene. The CDR3 has 16 amino acids. The CDR3, as DNA: TGCGCCAGCAGTGAGTACCAAGCGGGAGGGTCCTACGAGCAGTACTTC. The encoded protein is CASSEYQAGGSYEQYF.

The rearrangement joins TRBV29-1 to TRBJ1-2; 10 positions match TRBD1. V dropped 7 bases and J dropped 9; count of bases not matched to a gene: 5. The CDR3 runs to 11 residues. The V gene's germline CDR1 is SQVTM and CDR2 ANQGSEA. CDR3 region: CSARTGGSYTF. CDR3 coding DNA: TGCAGCGCCCGGACAGGGGGTAGCTACACCTTC.

This clone was seen a single time. The chain is built from TRBV5-1 and TRBJ1-2, with 9 positions matching TRBD1. With V trimmed by 3 bases and J by 4 bases, 7 bases remained unmatched. CDR1 and CDR2 (germline): SGHRS, YFSETQ. CDR3 length: 15 amino acids. In DNA form, the CDR3 reads TGCGCCAGCAGCTGGGCGGGACAGGGCGGCTATGGCTACACCTTC. Translated, it gives CASSWAGQGGYGYTF.

This chain links TRBV6-1 with TRBJ1-1, with D unclear. Deletions cut 2 bases from V and 7 bases from J, with 8 bases between. The CDR3 runs to 12 residues. Germline loops: CDR1 MNHNS, CDR2 SASEGT. CDR3 coding DNA: TGTGCCAGCAGTGAATATACGCGTGAAGCTTTCTTT. Translating gives CASSEYTREAFF.

The chain is built from TRBV19 and TRBJ2-2; perhaps TRBD1 as D (6 bases). V lost 6 bases and J 0 bases, leaving 8 bases between the germline ends. This CDR3 is 14 amino acids long. Germline assignment: CDR1 LNHDA and CDR2 SQIVND (reference sequence). CDR3 amino acids: CASSRTANTGELFF. The CDR3 nucleotides are TGTGCCAGTAGCCGGACAGCGAACACCGGGGAGCTGTTTTTT.

The chain uses TRBV19 and TRBJ2-1; possible D gene TRBD1, 7 bases. The CDR3 spans 13 residues. Germline V gene lookup returns CDR1 LNHDA and CDR2 SQIVND (reference sequence). The V gene lost 7 bases and the J gene lost 7 bases, with 14 bases spanning the gap. CDR3 loop: CASTPTGRNEQFF. The CDR3 DNA sequence: TGTGCCAGTACCCCGACAGGGAGGAATGAGCAGTTCTTC. The full variable domain, completed using reference TRBV19 and TRBJ2-1, is DGGITQSPKYLFRKEGQNVTLSCEQNLNHDAMYWYRQDPGQGLRLIYYSQIVNDFQKGDIAEGYSVSREKKESFPLTVTSAQKNPTAFYLCASTPTGRNEQFFGPGTRLTVL.

The J gene is TRBJ2-7, the V gene TRBV15; D not certain. This CDR3 region has 13 residues. V was clipped by 0 bases and J by 4 bases, with 7 bases between them. Germline V gene data show CDR1 as LNHNV and CDR2 as YYDKDF (reference sequence). CDR3 sequence reads: CATSRDYRYEQYF. The CDR3 region has the DNA TGTGCCACCAGCAGAGATTATCGTTACGAGCAGTACTTC.

The rearrangement links TRBV11-2 to TRBJ2-5; D might be TRBD1 (5 bases). Germline V gene lookup returns CDR1 SGHAT and CDR2 FQNNGV. V shed 1 base and J shed 6 bases, with 12 bases lying between them. The CDR3 runs to 14 residues. CDR3 amino acids: CASSLGGFAKTQYF. In nucleotides, the CDR3 is TGTGCCAGCAGCTTAGGGGGCTTTGCGAAGACCCAGTACTTC.

This clone was counted between two and nine times. The rearrangement uses TRBV6-1 and TRBJ2-5; D is perhaps TRBD2 (6 bases). Trimming removed 4 bases at V and 5 bases at J, with 20 bases between. Germline CDR1 is MNHNS and CDR2 is SASEGT. This CDR3 region has 16 residues. This CDR3 is CASSGGGTSYTETQYF. In DNA, the CDR3 is TGTGCCAGCAGTGGAGGAGGGACGAGCTACACGGAGACCCAGTACTTC.

The V gene is TRBV9, the J gene TRBJ2-7; D unresolved. CDR3 length equals 16 residues. V lost 3 bases and J lost 5, with 21 bases in between. Germline values: CDR1 SGDLS, CDR2 YYNGEE. The CDR3 here is CASSATMVPDRDEQYF. CDR3 nucleotide sequence: TGTGCCAGCAGCGCCACGATGGTCCCCGATCGGGACGAGCAGTACTTC.

This clone was counted between two and nine times. This CDR3 reads CASSFGVGDRDPYGYTF. The CDR3 DNA reads as TGTGCCAGCAGTTTCGGGGTTGGGGACAGGGACCCCTATGGCTACACCTTC. V usage is TRBV28 and J usage is TRBJ1-2; 9 positions agree with TRBD1. J gave up 4 bases and V 3 bases, and 12 bases lay outside the gene matches. In germline, CDR1 is MDHEN, CDR2 SYDVKM. The CDR3 has 17 residues.

This clone has only a few counts. The V call is TRBV28, the J call TRBJ1-4; TRBD1 aligns across 7 bases. The CDR3 is 14 amino acids. J lost 8 bases, V lost 6 bases, and 9 bases had no gene match. Germline values: CDR1 MDHEN, CDR2 SYDVKM. The CDR3 coding sequence is TGTGCCAGCAGCCGACAGGGAGTAGGAGAAAAACTGTTTTTT. Protein product: CASSRQGVGEKLFF.

This chain links TRBV6-1 with TRBJ2-7; 7 bases line up with TRBD2. J gave up 7 bases and V 2 bases, and 8 bases lay outside the gene matches. From germline, CDR1 is MNHNS and CDR2 SASEGT. The CDR3 extends over 14 amino acids. The CDR3, as DNA: TGTGCCAGCAGTGAACGGGCTAGCGGAAGGGAGCAGTACTTC. Translated, it gives CASSERASGREQYF.

The chain combines TRBV9 with TRBJ2-3, with TRBD2 as a possible D gene (5 bases). Per the germline V gene, CDR1 is SGDLS and CDR2 is YYNGEE. The V end was cut by 0 bases, the J end by 5 bases, with 10 bases between. The length of the CDR3 is 14 residues. In DNA, the CDR3 is TGTGCCAGCAGCGTAGCTTTAGGAGGAGATACGCAGTATTTT. Translation: CASSVALGGDTQYF. The variable domain in full, completed from reference TRBV9 and TRBJ2-3, reads DSGVTQTPKHLITATGQRVTLRCSPRSGDLSVYWYQQSLDQGLQFLIQYYNGEERAKGNILERFSAQQFPDLHSELNLSSLELGDSALYFCASSVALGGDTQYFGPGTRLTVL.

This chain links TRBV19 with TRBJ1-2; TRBD1 might be the D (5 bases). CDR1 and CDR2 from the germline V gene are LNHDA and SQIVND (reference sequence). V was clipped by 7 bases and J by 8 bases, with 14 bases between them. The CDR3 contains 12 residues. CDR3 sequence (DNA): TGTGCCAGTACCCCCGACAGAGAAGGCTACACCTTC. Amino acid sequence: CASTPDREGYTF.

CDR3 region: CASSLVPGQGTDTQYF. The CDR3 DNA sequence: TGTGCCAGCAGCCTGGTGCCGGGACAGGGCACAGATACGCAGTATTTT. The chain carries TRBV7-6 and TRBJ2-3, with 8 bases lining up with TRBD1. The CDR3 runs 16 residues. Losses at the gene ends were 5 bases for V and 1 base for J; bases not matched to a gene: 8. Germline V gene sequence: CDR1 SGHVS, CDR2 FNYEAQ.

The rearrangement uses TRBV5-1 and TRBJ2-7, with D possibly matching TRBD2 (7 bases). Germline loops: CDR1 SGHRS, CDR2 YFSETQ. The V end lost 5 bases, the J end lost 4 bases, and 16 bases lay between the germline ends. CDR3 size: 14 residues. The CDR3 reads CASSSGGAVYEQYF. CDR3 coding DNA: TGCGCCAGCAGTTCGGGGGGCGCGGTGTACGAGCAGTACTTC.

The chain combines TRBV5-1 with TRBJ2-3; possible D gene TRBD1, 5 bases. Trimming pared 2 bases from V and 2 bases from J, leaving 12 bases between. The CDR3 extends over 15 amino acids. The V gene's germline CDR1 is SGHRS and CDR2 YFSETQ. The CDR3 sequence: CASSFFDSTTDTQYF. In DNA form, the CDR3 reads TGCGCCAGCAGCTTTTTCGACAGTACCACAGATACGCAGTATTTT.

This clone was observed at least ten times. The genes are TRBV27 and TRBJ1-2; 9 positions agree with TRBD1. The CDR3 has 14 residues. V lost 5 bases and J lost 4; bases outside the gene matches: 5. Germline CDR1 MNHEY, CDR2 SMNVEV (reference sequence). CDR3 residues: CASSQTGQGYGYTF. The CDR3 coding sequence is TGTGCCAGCAGTCAAACGGGACAGGGCTATGGCTACACCTTC.

This clone was picked up many times. The chain couples TRBV7-9 to TRBJ1-6; a possible D gene is TRBD1 (6 bases). Per the germline V gene, CDR1 is SEHNR and CDR2 is FQNEAQ (reference sequence). The CDR3 is made up of 14 amino acids. Trimming took 1 base from V and 10 from J, leaving 11 bases between them. The CDR3 here is CASSLDRVRSPLHF. In DNA form, the CDR3 reads TGTGCCAGCAGCTTAGACAGGGTACGGTCACCCCTCCACTTT.